This record concerns one T cell receptor beta chain sequence. The antigen is undetermined. This specimen belongs to a study of CXCR3-negative and CXCR3-positive naive CD8 T cells. Study-wide findings and caveats: Similar TRBV-TRBJ usage characterized naive CXCR3-negative and CXCR3-positive cells; memory cells differed. Diversity ran similarly high across both naive subsets but far lower in memory CD8+ cells. CXCR3-positive naive cells had more hydrophobic TRB CDR3s than CXCR3-negative naive cells.

Libraries of TRB cDNA were made by 5' RACE and carried UMIs. One entry per CDR3 protein, without DNA, is what TCRdb gives after re-calling the 5' RACE reads. This sample's clone table lists some 50,000 distinct CDR3 sequences. All CD8+ T cell subsets were sorted in triplicate at fewer than 350,000 cells each. This CDR3 is built from 17 residues. CDR1 is LGHNA, CDR2 YNFKEQ, per germline. The source of this sequence is a human donor in good health. Some clones in this sample may be carry-over from other donors' samples. The chain is built from TRBV4-2 and TRBJ1-3. Source material: naive CXCR3- CD8+ T cells from blood. Subset given: CD45RO-CCR7+CD27+CD95- naive CD8+ T cells lacking CXCR3 (TNR3-). The CDR3 loop is CASRPRLPADFENTIYF.